This T cell receptor beta chain was sequenced during a study of blood T cell repertoires in COVID-19. About the research overall: From the United States, Italy and Spain came samples of acute and convalescent COVID-19. The cDNA or gDNA used as material had been derived from T cells, B-cell-depleted T cells, or PBMCs.

Original analysis: By means of reference gene primer amplification, nucleated cell counts were estimated. Generated by immunoSEQ multiplex PCR, the TCRdb table keeps only in-frame clones and is missing some. That table gives V, J and clone size, and the DNA gave D and trimming. Altogether some 700,000 clones are present, about nine tenths being singletons, with the ten largest covering approximately 0.3%. The CDR3 runs 17 residues. Germline lookup yields CDR1 SGHRS and CDR2 YFSETQ. The V and J ends lost 1 base and 2 bases, in that order; junction bases with no gene match: 4. The source material was peripheral blood. This receptor was taken from a woman younger than 30 with acute or convalescent COVID-19. V gene TRBV5-1 combines with J gene TRBJ1-4; 11 bases align to TRBD1. The CDR3 loop is CASSLSGTGGTNEKLFF. In DNA, the CDR3 is TGCGCCAGCAGCTTGTCGGGGACAGGGGGTACTAATGAAAAACTGTTTTTT.